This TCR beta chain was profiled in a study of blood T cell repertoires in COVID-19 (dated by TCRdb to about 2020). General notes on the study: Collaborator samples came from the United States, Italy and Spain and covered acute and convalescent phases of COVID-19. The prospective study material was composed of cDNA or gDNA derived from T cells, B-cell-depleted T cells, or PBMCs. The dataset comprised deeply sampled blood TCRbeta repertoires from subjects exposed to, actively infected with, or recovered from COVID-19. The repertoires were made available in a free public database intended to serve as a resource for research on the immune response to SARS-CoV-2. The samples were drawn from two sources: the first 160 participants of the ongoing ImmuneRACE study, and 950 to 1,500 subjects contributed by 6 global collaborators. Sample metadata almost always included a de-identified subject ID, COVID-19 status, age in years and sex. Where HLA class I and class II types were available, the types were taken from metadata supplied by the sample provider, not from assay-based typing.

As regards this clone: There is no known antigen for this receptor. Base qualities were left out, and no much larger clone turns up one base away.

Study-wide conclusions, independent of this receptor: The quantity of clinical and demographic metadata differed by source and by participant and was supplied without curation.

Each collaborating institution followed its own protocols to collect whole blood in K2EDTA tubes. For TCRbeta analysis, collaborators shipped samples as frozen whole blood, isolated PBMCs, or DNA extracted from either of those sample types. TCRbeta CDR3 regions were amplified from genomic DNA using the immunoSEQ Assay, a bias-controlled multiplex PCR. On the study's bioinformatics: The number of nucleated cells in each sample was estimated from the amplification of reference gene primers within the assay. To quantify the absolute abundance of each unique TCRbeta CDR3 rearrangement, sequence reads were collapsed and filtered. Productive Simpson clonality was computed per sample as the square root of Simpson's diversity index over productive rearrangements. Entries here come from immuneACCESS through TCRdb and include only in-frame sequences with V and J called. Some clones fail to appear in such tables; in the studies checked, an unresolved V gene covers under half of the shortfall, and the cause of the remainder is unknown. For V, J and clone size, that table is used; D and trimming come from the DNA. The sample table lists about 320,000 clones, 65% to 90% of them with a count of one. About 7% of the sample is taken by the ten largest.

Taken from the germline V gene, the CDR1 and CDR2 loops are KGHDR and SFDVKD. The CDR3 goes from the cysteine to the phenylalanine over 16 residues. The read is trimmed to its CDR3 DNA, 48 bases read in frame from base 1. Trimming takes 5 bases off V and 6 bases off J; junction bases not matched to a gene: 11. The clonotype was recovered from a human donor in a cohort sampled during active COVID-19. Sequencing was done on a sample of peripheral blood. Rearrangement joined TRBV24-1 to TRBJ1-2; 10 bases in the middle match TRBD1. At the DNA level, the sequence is TGTGCCACCAGTGCCGGCCCCCGGACAGGGGGTGATGGCTACACCTTC. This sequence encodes CATSAGPRTGGDGYTF.